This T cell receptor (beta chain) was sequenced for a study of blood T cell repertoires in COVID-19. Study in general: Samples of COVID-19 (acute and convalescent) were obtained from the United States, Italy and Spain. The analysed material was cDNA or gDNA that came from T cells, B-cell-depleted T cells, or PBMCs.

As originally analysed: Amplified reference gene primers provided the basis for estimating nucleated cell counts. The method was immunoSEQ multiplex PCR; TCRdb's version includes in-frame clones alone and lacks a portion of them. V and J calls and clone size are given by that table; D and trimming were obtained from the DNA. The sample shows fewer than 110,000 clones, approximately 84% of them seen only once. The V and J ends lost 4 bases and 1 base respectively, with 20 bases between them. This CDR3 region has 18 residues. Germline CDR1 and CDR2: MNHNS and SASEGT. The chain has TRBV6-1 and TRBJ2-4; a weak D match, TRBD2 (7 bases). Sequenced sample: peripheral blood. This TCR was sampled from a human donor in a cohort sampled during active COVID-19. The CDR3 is CASSGYGGGGRAKNIQYF. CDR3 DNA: TGTGCCAGCAGTGGGTACGGGGGAGGGGGTCGGGCCAAAAACATTCAGTACTTC.